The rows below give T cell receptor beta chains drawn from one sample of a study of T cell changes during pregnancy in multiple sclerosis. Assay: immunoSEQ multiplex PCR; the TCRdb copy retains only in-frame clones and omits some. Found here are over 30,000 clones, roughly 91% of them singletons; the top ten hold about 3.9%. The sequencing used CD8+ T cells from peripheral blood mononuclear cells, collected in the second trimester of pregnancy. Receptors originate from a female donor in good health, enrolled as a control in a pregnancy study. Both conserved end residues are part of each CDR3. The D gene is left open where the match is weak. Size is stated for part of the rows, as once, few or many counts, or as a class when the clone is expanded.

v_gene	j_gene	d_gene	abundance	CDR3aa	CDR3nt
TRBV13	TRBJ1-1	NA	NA	CASSLGPRSYTEAFF	TGTGCCAGCAGCTTAGGCCCCCGGTCGTATACTGAAGCTTTCTTT
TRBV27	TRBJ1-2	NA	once	CASRGDREGYTF	TGTGCCAGCAGGGGAGACCGCGAGGGCTACACCTTC
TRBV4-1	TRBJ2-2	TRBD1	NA	CASRPGTGGSGELFF	TGCGCCAGCAGACCCGGGACAGGGGGGTCCGGGGAGCTGTTTTTT
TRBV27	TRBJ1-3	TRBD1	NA	CASSLDRASGNTIYF	TGTGCCAGCAGTTTAGACAGGGCATCTGGAAACACCATATATTTT
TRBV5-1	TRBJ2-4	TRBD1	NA	CASSSWDSGFSKNIQYF	TGCGCCAGCAGCTCCTGGGACAGTGGGTTTTCCAAAAACATTCAGTACTTC
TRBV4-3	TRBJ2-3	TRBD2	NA	CASSQGGLAGGGTDTQYF	TGCGCCAGCAGCCAAGGAGGACTAGCGGGGGGCGGGACAGATACGCAGTATTTT
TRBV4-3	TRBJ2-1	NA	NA	CASSQDGTGRGNEQFF	TGCGCCAGCAGCCAAGACGGAACAGGTAGGGGCAATGAGCAGTTCTTC
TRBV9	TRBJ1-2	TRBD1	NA	CASSGTPQGAGYGYTF	TGTGCCAGCAGCGGTACCCCTCAGGGGGCGGGCTATGGCTACACCTTC
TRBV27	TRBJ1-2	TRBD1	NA	CASSPMGTGGGYTF	TGTGCCAGCAGCCCTATGGGGACAGGGGGTGGCTACACCTTC
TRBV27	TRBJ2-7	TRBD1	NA	CASRPDMGQGSYEQYF	TGTGCCAGCAGGCCGGATATGGGACAGGGTTCCTACGAGCAGTACTTC
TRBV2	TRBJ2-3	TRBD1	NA	CASSDWGQTTDTQYF	TGTGCCAGCAGTGACTGGGGACAGACCACAGATACGCAGTATTTT
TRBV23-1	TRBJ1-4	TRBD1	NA	CASSQQGQGGHRVATNEKLFF	TGCGCCAGCAGTCAACAAGGACAGGGGGGTCACAGGGTTGCAACTAATGAAAAACTGTTTTTT
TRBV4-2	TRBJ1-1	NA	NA	CASSQDSAGMNTEAFF	TGTGCCAGCAGCCAAGATTCGGCAGGTATGAACACTGAAGCTTTCTTT
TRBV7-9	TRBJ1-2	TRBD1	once	CASSPRTGRSNGYTF	TGTGCCAGCAGCCCTAGGACAGGGCGAAGCAATGGCTACACCTTC
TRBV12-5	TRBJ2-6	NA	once	CASGLQTALSGANVLTF	TGTGCTAGTGGTTTGCAGACAGCCCTCTCTGGGGCCAACGTCCTGACTTTC
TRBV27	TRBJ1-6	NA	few	CASGSGTRNSPLHF	TGTGCCAGTGGATCCGGGACTAGAAATTCACCCCTCCACTTT
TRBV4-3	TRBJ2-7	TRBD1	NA	CAGSHTGDISYEQYF	TGCGCCGGCAGCCACACAGGGGATATCTCCTACGAGCAGTACTTC
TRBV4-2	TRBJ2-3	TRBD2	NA	CASSPGTSGGADTQYF	TGTGCCAGCAGCCCCGGGACTAGCGGGGGGGCAGATACGCAGTATTTT
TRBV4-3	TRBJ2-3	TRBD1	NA	CASSQGGQAADTQYF	TGCGCCAGCAGCCAAGGGGGACAGGCGGCAGATACGCAGTATTTT
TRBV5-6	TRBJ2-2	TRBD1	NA	CASSLGLKQGVANTGELFF	TGTGCCAGCAGCTTGGGGCTCAAACAGGGGGTCGCGAACACCGGGGAGCTGTTTTTT
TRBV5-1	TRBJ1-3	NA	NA	CASTNGNSGNTIYF	TGCGCCAGCACTAACGGGAACTCTGGAAACACCATATATTTT
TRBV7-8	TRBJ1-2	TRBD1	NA	CASSLARRDSYGYTF	TGTGCCAGCAGCTTAGCCCGGAGGGACAGCTATGGCTACACCTTC
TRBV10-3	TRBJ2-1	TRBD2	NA	CAISGLETSGGAEVDEQFF	TGTGCCATCAGTGGCTTGGAGACTAGCGGGGGGGCCGAGGTGGATGAGCAGTTCTTC
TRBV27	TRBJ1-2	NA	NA	CASSGGLKGYTF	TGTGCCAGCAGTGGGGGCCTCAAAGGCTACACCTTC
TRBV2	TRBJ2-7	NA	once	CASSGGEQYF	TGTGCCAGCAGCGGCGGCGAGCAGTACTTC
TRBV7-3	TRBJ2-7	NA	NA	CASSLYSGGYEQYF	TGTGCCAGCAGCTTATATTCCGGGGGTTACGAGCAGTACTTC
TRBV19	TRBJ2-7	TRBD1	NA	CASSPRDRDEQYF	TGTGCCAGTTCGCCCCGGGACAGGGACGAGCAGTACTTC
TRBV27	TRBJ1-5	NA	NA	CASSSDRNQPQHF	TGTGCCAGCAGCTCCGACAGAAATCAGCCCCAGCATTTT
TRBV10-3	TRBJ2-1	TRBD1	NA	CAVSGGDRVDNEQFF	TGTGCCGTCAGTGGTGGGGACAGGGTAGACAATGAGCAGTTCTTC
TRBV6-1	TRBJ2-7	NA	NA	CASSYRDHEQYF	TGTGCCAGCAGCTACAGGGACCACGAGCAGTACTTC
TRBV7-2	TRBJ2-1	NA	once	CASSFGAEQFF	TGTGCCAGCAGCTTTGGGGCAGAGCAGTTCTTC
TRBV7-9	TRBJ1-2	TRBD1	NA	CASSLGASGTDGYTF	TGTGCCAGCAGCTTAGGTGCCAGTGGGACAGATGGCTACACCTTC
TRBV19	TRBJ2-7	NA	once	CASNPGHSYEQYF	TGTGCCAGTAACCCGGGACACTCCTACGAGCAGTACTTC
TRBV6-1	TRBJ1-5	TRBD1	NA	CASITTGYSNQPQHF	TGTGCCAGCATCACGACAGGGTATAGCAATCAGCCCCAGCATTTT
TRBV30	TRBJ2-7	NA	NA	CAWSPGRGTYEQYF	TGTGCCTGGAGTCCGGGACGGGGGACTTACGAGCAGTACTTC
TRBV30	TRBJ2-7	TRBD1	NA	CAWSSGGAYEQYF	TGTGCCTGGAGCTCAGGGGGAGCCTACGAGCAGTACTTC
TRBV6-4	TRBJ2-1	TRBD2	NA	CASSDLAGGLNEQFF	TGTGCCAGCAGTGACTTAGCGGGGGGGCTCAATGAGCAGTTCTTC
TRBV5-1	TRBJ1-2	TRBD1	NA	CASRERTGDFNYGYTF	TGCGCCAGCAGAGAACGGACAGGAGACTTTAACTATGGCTACACCTTC
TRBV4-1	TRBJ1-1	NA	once	CASSQNSPEAFF	TGCGCCAGCAGCCAAAACAGCCCCGAAGCTTTCTTT
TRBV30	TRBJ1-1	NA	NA	CAWCEGGTEAFF	TGTGCCTGGTGTGAGGGAGGGACTGAAGCTTTCTTT
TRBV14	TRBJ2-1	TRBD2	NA	CASSRLAGEFYNEQFF	TGTGCCAGCAGTCGACTAGCGGGGGAATTTTACAATGAGCAGTTCTTC
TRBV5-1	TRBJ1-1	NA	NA	CASSADGFRALNTEAFF	TGCGCCAGCAGCGCGGACGGTTTCAGGGCGCTGAACACTGAAGCTTTCTTT
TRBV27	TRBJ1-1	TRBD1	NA	CASSWTGGTEAFF	TGTGCCAGCAGCTGGACAGGGGGCACTGAAGCTTTCTTT
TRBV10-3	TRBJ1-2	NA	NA	CANSGPPGYGYTF	TGTGCCAACTCCGGTCCGCCGGGCTATGGCTACACCTTC
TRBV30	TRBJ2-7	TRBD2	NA	CAWSAGLITYEQYF	TGTGCCTGGAGCGCGGGACTAATAACCTACGAGCAGTACTTC
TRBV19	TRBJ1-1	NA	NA	CASSSPPDRYTEAFF	TGTGCCAGTAGTTCCCCCCCGGACAGATACACTGAAGCTTTCTTT
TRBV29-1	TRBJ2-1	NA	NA	CSVEHQYNEQFF	TGCAGCGTTGAACACCAGTACAATGAGCAGTTCTTC
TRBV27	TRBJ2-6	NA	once	CATSNGGSGANVLTF	TGTGCCACCTCGAATGGAGGCTCTGGGGCCAACGTCCTGACTTTC
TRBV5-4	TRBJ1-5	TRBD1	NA	CASSKTGGGESNQPQHF	TGTGCCAGCAGCAAAACAGGGGGAGGAGAGAGCAATCAGCCCCAGCATTTT
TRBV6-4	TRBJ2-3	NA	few	CASSDSSGGHTDTQYF	TGTGCCAGCAGTGACTCGTCGGGGGGCCACACAGATACGCAGTATTTT
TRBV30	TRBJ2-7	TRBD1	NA	CAWRSDRGLRSHYEQYF	TGTGCCTGGAGGAGCGACAGGGGGCTCCGGTCCCACTACGAGCAGTACTTC
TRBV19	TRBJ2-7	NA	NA	CASSTESLSSYEQYF	TGTGCCAGTAGTACCGAGTCCTTGAGCTCCTACGAGCAGTACTTC
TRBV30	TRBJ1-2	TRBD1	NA	CAWSGPGQGAVDHYGYTF	TGTGCCTGGAGTGGCCCGGGACAGGGGGCGGTAGATCACTATGGCTACACCTTC